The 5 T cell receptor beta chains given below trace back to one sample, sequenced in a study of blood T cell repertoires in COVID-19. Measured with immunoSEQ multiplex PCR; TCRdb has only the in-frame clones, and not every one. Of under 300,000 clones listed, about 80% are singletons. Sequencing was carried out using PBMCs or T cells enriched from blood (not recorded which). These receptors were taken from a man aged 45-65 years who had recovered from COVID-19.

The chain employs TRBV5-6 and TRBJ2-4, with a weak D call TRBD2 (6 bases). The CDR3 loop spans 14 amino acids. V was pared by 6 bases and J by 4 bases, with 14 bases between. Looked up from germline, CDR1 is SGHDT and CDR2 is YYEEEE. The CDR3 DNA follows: TGTGCCAGCACGGTCGGGCGGGGTAAAAACATTCAGTACTTC. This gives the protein CASTVGRGKNIQYF.

CDR3 sequence: CATHRGLADTQYF. Here the CDR3 DNA reads TGTGCCACCCACAGGGGGCTGGCGGATACGCAGTATTTT. The rearrangement links TRBV2 to TRBJ2-3; 9 nucleotides match TRBD1. V trimming: 10 bases; J trimming: 6 bases; junction bases outside the gene matches: 8. The CDR3 extends over 13 amino acids. Germline CDR1 and CDR2: SNHLY and FYNNEI.

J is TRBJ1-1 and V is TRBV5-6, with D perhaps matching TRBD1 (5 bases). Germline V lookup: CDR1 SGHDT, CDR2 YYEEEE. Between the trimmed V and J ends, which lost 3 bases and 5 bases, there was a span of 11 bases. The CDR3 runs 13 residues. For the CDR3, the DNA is TGTGCCAGCAGCTCTAGGGGCCGGACTGAAGCTTTCTTT. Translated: CASSSRGRTEAFF.

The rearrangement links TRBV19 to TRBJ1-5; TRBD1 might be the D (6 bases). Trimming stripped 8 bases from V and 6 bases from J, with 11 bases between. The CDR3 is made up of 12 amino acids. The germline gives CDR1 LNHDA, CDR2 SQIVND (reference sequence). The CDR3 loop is CASWGGTQPQHF. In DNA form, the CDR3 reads TGTGCCAGTTGGGGGGGCACTCAGCCCCAGCATTTT. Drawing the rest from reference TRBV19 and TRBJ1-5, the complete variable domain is DGGITQSPKYLFRKEGQNVTLSCEQNLNHDAMYWYRQDPGQGLRLIYYSQIVNDFQKGDIAEGYSVSREKKESFPLTVTSAQKNPTAFYLCASWGGTQPQHFGDGTRLSIL.

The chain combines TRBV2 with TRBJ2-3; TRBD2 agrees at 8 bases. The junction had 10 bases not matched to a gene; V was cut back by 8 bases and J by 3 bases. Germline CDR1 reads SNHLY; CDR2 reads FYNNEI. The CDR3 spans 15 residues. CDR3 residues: CASSRMGLETDTQYF. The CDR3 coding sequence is TGTGCCAGCTCCCGAATGGGACTAGAAACAGATACGCAGTATTTT.